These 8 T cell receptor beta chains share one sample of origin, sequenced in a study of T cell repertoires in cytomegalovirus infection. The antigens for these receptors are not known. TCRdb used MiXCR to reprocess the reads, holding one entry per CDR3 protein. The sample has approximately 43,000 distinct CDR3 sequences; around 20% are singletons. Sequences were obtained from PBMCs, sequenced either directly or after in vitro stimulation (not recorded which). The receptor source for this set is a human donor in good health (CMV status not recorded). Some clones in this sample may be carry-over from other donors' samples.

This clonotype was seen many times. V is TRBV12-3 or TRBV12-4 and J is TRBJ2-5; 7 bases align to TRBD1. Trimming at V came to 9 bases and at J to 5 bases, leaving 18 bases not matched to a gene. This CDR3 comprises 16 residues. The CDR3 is CASSAGTVTWGETQYF. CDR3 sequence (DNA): TGTGCCAGTTCGGCCGGGACAGTAACTTGGGGGGAGACCCAGTACTTC.

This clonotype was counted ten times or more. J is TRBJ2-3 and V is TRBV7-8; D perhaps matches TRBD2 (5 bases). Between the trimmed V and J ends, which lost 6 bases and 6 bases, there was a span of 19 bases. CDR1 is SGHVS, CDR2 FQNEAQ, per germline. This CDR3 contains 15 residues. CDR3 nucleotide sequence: TGTGCCAGCAGACGTCTCCAGTCACCGGGGGATACGCAGTATTTT. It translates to CASRRLQSPGDTQYF.

CDR3: CASSFGGNTGELFF. Written as DNA, the CDR3 is TGTGCCAGCAGCTTCGGCGGAAACACCGGGGAGCTGTTTTTT. V usage is TRBV7-9 and J usage is TRBJ2-2; D gene ambiguous. CDR3 length: 14 amino acids. Per germline, CDR1 SEHNR and CDR2 FQNEAQ (reference sequence). Trimming took off 3 bases at V and 2 bases at J, with 7 bases between the two ends.

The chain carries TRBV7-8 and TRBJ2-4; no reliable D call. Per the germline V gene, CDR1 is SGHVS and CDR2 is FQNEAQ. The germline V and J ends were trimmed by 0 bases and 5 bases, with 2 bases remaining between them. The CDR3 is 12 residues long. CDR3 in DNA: TGTGCCAGCAGCTTAGCAGAAAACATTCAGTACTTC. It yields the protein CASSLAENIQYF.

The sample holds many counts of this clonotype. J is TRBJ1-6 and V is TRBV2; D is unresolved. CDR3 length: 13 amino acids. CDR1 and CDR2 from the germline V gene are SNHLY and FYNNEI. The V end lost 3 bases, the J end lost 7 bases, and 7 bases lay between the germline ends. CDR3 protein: CASSDEGNSPLHF. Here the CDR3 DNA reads TGTGCCAGCAGTGATGAAGGGAATTCACCCCTCCACTTT.

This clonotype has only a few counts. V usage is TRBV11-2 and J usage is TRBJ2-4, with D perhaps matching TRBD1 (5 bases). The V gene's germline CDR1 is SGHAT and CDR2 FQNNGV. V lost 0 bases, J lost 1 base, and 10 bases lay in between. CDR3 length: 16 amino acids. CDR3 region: CASSLDHAGAKNIQYF. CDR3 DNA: TGTGCCAGCAGCTTAGATCATGCAGGGGCCAAAAACATTCAGTACTTC.

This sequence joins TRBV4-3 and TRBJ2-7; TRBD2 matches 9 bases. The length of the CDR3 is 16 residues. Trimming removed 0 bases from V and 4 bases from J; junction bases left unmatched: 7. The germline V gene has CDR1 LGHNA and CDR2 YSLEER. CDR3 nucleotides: TGCGCCAGCAGCCAAGAGGGTGCTAGCGGGATTTACGAGCAGTACTTC. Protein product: CASSQEGASGIYEQYF.

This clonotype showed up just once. CDR3 nucleotides: TGTGCCACTTGGCTGCCCGGGGCCTATGGCTACACCTTC. It translates to CATWLPGAYGYTF. The chain combines TRBV19 with TRBJ1-2, with D possibly matching TRBD1 (5 bases). CDR1 and CDR2 from the germline V gene are LNHDA and SQIVND (reference sequence). Trimming shortened V by 10 bases and J by 4 bases, and 16 bases separated the two germline ends. The length of the CDR3 is 13 residues. The variable domain in full, completed from reference TRBV19 and TRBJ1-2, reads DGGITQSPKYLFRKEGQNVTLSCEQNLNHDAMYWYRQDPGQGLRLIYYSQIVNDFQKGDIAEGYSVSREKKESFPLTVTSAQKNPTAFYLCATWLPGAYGYTFGSGTRLTVV.